The present T cell receptor (beta chain) was sequenced within a study of CD8 T cells in ankylosing spondylitis. Points from the study as a whole: Previously reported in reactive arthritis synovial fluid and blood were some of the motif variants. The study identified a TCR beta motif of roughly eight highly homologous variants that appeared characteristic of ankylosing spondylitis blood. Reportedly, matched ankylosing spondylitis synovial fluid was significantly enriched for disease-linked clones.

The CDR3 sequence is 11 residues long. Trimming pared 4 bases from V and 4 bases from J, leaving 4 bases between. At least ten counts were recorded for this clonotype. Its antigen is not known. TCRdb reprocessed the 5' RACE reads via MiXCR and lists one record per CDR3 protein. The sample consists of just over 350,000 distinct CDR3 sequences, 20% of them appearing once. The chain couples TRBV12-3 or TRBV12-4 to TRBJ2-5, with D unclear. The origin of this receptor is a male donor with ankylosing spondylitis or in good health (not recorded which). Sequenced material: blood, either unsorted or a sorted T cell fraction (not recorded which). CDR3 DNA: TGTGCCAGCAGTTCTCGAGAGACCCAGTACTTC. Translating gives CASSSRETQYF.